The 21 T cell receptor beta chains below come from one sample, sequenced in a study of T-cell reconstitution after alpha-beta-depleted transplantation in children. It was with unique molecular identifiers that the TCRbeta library was prepared. One entry per CDR3 protein results from TCRdb running MiXCR on the PCR reads. Here the sample spans roughly 500,000 distinct CDR3 sequences, roughly 18% being singletons. The specimen comprised PBMCs from the stem cell graft donor, sampled from the stem cell graft. The receptors originated from a human donor who donated a stem cell graft to a child with acute lymphoblastic leukemia.

The sample holds a few counts of this clonotype. The chain carries TRBV4-1 and TRBJ2-2; D remains ambiguous. V lost 3 bases and J lost 7, with 15 bases in between. CDR3 length: 15 residues. Looked up from germline, CDR1 is MGHRA and CDR2 is YSYEKL. Written as DNA, the CDR3 is TGCGCCAGCAGCCACATACCCATAGACGGCGGGGAGCTGTTTTTT. Its translation: CASSHIPIDGGELFF.

The chain combines TRBV4-2 with TRBJ1-2; D perhaps matches TRBD1 (5 bases). Germline CDR1 reads LGHNA; CDR2 reads YNFKEQ. The CDR3 runs 13 residues. Between the trimmed V and J ends, which lost 4 bases and 4 bases, there was a span of 10 bases. The DNA of the CDR3 is TGTGCCAGCAGCCTCAGGGAAACCTATGGCTACACCTTC. It specifies CASSLRETYGYTF.

V and J are TRBV24-1 and TRBJ2-2, with 7 bases aligning to TRBD1. V lost 3 bases to trimming and J lost 6 bases; unmatched junction nucleotides: 9. The CDR3 is made up of 16 amino acids. CDR1 is KGHDR, CDR2 SFDVKD, per germline. CDR3 bases: TGTGCCACCAGTGATCTACGGATACAGGGGCCCGGGGAGCTGTTTTTT. Translation gives CATSDLRIQGPGELFF.

This clonotype has a count of ten or more. The CDR3 reads CASSDGLANYGYTF. The CDR3 nucleotides are TGTGCCAGCAGCGACGGACTAGCTAACTATGGCTACACCTTC. J is TRBJ1-2 and V is TRBV9; no definite D call. CDR3 length: 14 amino acids. Trimming removed 3 bases from V and 0 bases from J, with 9 bases in between. CDR1 and CDR2 from the germline V gene are SGDLS and YYNGEE.

This clonotype has a handful of counts. The rearrangement joins TRBV5-1 to TRBJ2-1; D not certain. The CDR3 extends over 15 amino acids. In germline, CDR1 is SGHRS, CDR2 YFSETQ. The germline V and J ends were trimmed by 0 bases and 3 bases, with 10 bases remaining between them. The chain's CDR3 is CASSLGGRNYNEQFF. In DNA form, the CDR3 reads TGCGCCAGCAGCTTGGGGGGTCGGAACTACAATGAGCAGTTCTTC.

V is TRBV2 and J is TRBJ1-5; no firm D call. V lost 2 bases and J lost 7, with 9 bases in between. Per germline, CDR1 SNHLY and CDR2 FYNNEI. This CDR3 is built from 13 residues. The CDR3 DNA sequence: TGTGCCAGCAGTGAAAGCGGGGTCCAGCCCCAGCATTTT. Translation gives CASSESGVQPQHF.

The rearrangement uses TRBV10-1 and TRBJ1-2, with a tentative D call TRBD1 (5 bases). In germline, CDR1 is WNHNN, CDR2 SYGVQD (reference sequence). The CDR3 is 13 amino acids. V dropped 3 bases and J dropped 8 bases, with 13 bases sitting between them. The CDR3 DNA reads TGCGCCAGCAGTGAAACCAGGGCTGAAGGCTACACCTTC. Translating it yields CASSETRAEGYTF.

The chain carries TRBV7-2 and TRBJ2-3; 7 positions match TRBD2. The germline V gene encodes CDR1 SGHTA and CDR2 FQGNSA. V trimming: 3 bases; J trimming: 2 bases; junction bases outside the gene matches: 8. The CDR3 runs 16 residues. CDR3 bases: TGTGCCAGCAGCTTGGGGGGGGGACGGGACACAGATACGCAGTATTTT. Encoded protein: CASSLGGGRDTDTQYF.

The V gene is TRBV7-6, the J gene TRBJ2-3; D is unclear. Looked up from germline, CDR1 is SGHVS and CDR2 is FNYEAQ. V was clipped by 1 base and J by 4 bases, with 6 bases between them. CDR3 length equals 13 residues. The CDR3 sequence: CASSLEVADTQYF. CDR3 DNA sequence: TGTGCCAGCAGCTTAGAGGTCGCAGATACGCAGTATTTT.

This clonotype was detected a few times. The chain recombines TRBV5-1 with TRBJ2-3; 7 bases are shared with TRBD2. Trimming took 4 bases from V and 6 from J; bases not matched to a gene: 14. Germline CDR1 SGHRS, CDR2 YFSETQ. This CDR3 has 16 amino acids. This CDR3 reads CASSPGLGATGDTQYF. CDR3 nucleotides: TGCGCCAGCAGCCCCGGACTAGGGGCCACGGGTGATACGCAGTATTTT. The full variable domain, completed using reference TRBV5-1 and TRBJ2-3, is KAGVTQTPRYLIKTRGQQVTLSCSPISGHRSVSWYQQTPGQGLQFLFEYFSETQRNKGNFPGRFSGRQFSNSRSEMNVSTLELGDSALYLCASSPGLGATGDTQYFGPGTRLTVL.

CDR3 in amino acids: CASSPGLAGGPPPNEQFF. DNA of the CDR3: TGCGCCAGCAGCCCGGGACTAGCGGGAGGTCCCCCTCCCAATGAGCAGTTCTTC. The V call is TRBV5-1, the J call TRBJ2-1; 15 positions match TRBD2. V shed 4 bases and J 6 bases; nucleotides not matched to a gene: 11. Per the germline V gene, CDR1 is SGHRS and CDR2 is YFSETQ. The CDR3 extends over 18 amino acids.

The rearrangement joins TRBV6-2 or TRBV6-3 to TRBJ2-7, with 12 bases lining up with TRBD2. This CDR3 is built from 14 residues. Looked up from germline, CDR1 is MNHEY and CDR2 is SVGEGT. V gave up 4 bases and J gave up 3 bases; unmatched junction bases: 1. The CDR3 nucleotides are TGTGCCAGCAGTTGGACTAGCGGGAACTACGAGCAGTACTTC. Its protein is CASSWTSGNYEQYF.

The rearrangement uses TRBV7-9 and TRBJ2-1; no firm D call. The CDR3 extends over 13 amino acids. Germline lookup yields CDR1 SEHNR and CDR2 FQNEAQ (reference sequence). The chain's CDR3 is CAIRPGWADEQFF. The CDR3 region has the DNA TGTGCTATCCGGCCAGGATGGGCGGATGAGCAGTTCTTC. The whole variable domain, filled in from reference TRBV7-9 and TRBJ2-1, reads DTGVSQNPRHKITKRGQNVTFRCDPISEHNRLYWYRQTLGQGPEFLTYFQNEAQLEKSRLLSDRFSAERPKGSFSTLEIQRTEQGDSAMYLCAIRPGWADEQFFGPGTRLTVL.

This clonotype turned up a few times. The chain employs TRBV9 and TRBJ2-2; D tentatively reads TRBD1 or TRBD2 (5 bases each). V was shortened by 5 bases and J by 1 base, with 9 bases between the two germline ends. This CDR3 is built from 14 residues. The germline CDR1 and CDR2 sequences are SGDLS and YYNGEE. As DNA, the CDR3 is TGTGCCAGCAGGGGGACCGGGAACACCGGGGAGCTGTTTTTT. Amino acids: CASRGTGNTGELFF.

Concerning this clonotype itself: One end of the junction varies from germline; a read error may be responsible. The J gene is TRBJ2-1, the V gene TRBV20-1; 8 bases fit TRBD2. CDR1 and CDR2 from the germline V gene are DFQATT and SNEGSKA (reference sequence). The CDR3 contains 14 residues. In nucleotides, the CDR3 is TGCAGTGCCCTGTGGGGACTAGGCTACCATGAGCAGTTCTTC. Amino acids: CSALWGLGYHEQFF.

This rearrangement joins TRBV7-6 to TRBJ2-7, with 8 bases matching TRBD2. CDR1 and CDR2 (germline): SGHVS, FNYEAQ. The CDR3 totals 16 residues. The J segment lost 0 bases and the V segment lost 1 base, leaving 5 bases of the junction unmatched. In DNA form, the CDR3 reads TGTGCCAGCAGCTTAGAGGCTAGCGGGTCCTCCTACGAGCAGTACTTC. As protein: CASSLEASGSSYEQYF. Looking up the rest from reference TRBV7-6 and TRBJ2-7 gives the full variable domain: GAGVSQSPRYKVTKRGQDVALRCDPISGHVSLYWYRQALGQGPEFLTYFNYEAQQDKSGLPNDRFSAERPEGSISTLTIQRTEQRDSAMYRCASSLEASGSSYEQYFGPGTRLTVT.

This chain joins TRBV20-1 and TRBJ2-3; the match to TRBD2 covers 9 bases. Germline trimming cut 3 bases from V and 6 bases from J; bases unmatched to any gene: 16. From germline, CDR1 is DFQATT and CDR2 SNEGSKA (reference sequence). This CDR3 has 17 amino acids. Here the CDR3 reads CSASVGGGGGRMDTQYF. CDR3 in DNA: TGCAGTGCTAGCGTCGGCGGGGGGGGAGGGAGAATGGATACGCAGTATTTT.

This clonotype showed up just a few times. V usage is TRBV7-9 and J usage is TRBJ2-7; D gene unclear. This CDR3 contains 13 residues. CDR1 SEHNR and CDR2 FQNEAQ come from the germline V gene (reference sequence). V was pared by 1 base and J by 3 bases, with 7 bases between. The CDR3: CASSLEAIYEQYF. The CDR3 nucleotides are TGTGCCAGCAGCTTAGAAGCGATCTACGAGCAGTACTTC.

This chain connects TRBV28 to TRBJ2-1; D is undetermined. Per the germline V gene, CDR1 is MDHEN and CDR2 is SYDVKM. Trimming stripped 4 bases from V and 2 bases from J, with 9 bases between. The CDR3 length is 14 residues. The chain's CDR3 is CASSYTAAYNEQFF. The CDR3 region has the DNA TGTGCCAGCAGTTACACGGCGGCCTACAATGAGCAGTTCTTC.

The chain carries TRBV6-1 and TRBJ2-2; D gene uncertain. Trimming took 6 bases from V and 0 from J, leaving 17 bases between them. From germline, CDR1 is MNHNS and CDR2 SASEGT. The CDR3 has 17 residues. The CDR3 spells CASRKLTMNPNTGELFF. The CDR3 coding sequence is TGTGCCAGCAGGAAGCTGACAATGAACCCGAACACCGGGGAGCTGTTTTTT.

The chain is built from TRBV20-1 and TRBJ1-2, with 10 bases identical to TRBD1. The CDR3 is made up of 13 amino acids. Trimming removed 5 bases from V and 5 bases from J; junction bases left unmatched: 5. CDR1 and CDR2 from the germline V gene are DFQATT and SNEGSKA (reference sequence). Here the CDR3 DNA reads TGCAGTGCTGCCGGGGACAGGGGTTATGGCTACACCTTC. Residues: CSAAGDRGYGYTF.